These T cell receptor beta chains were read from a single sample in a study of T-cell memory formation after mild COVID-19. TCRdb re-called the 5' RACE reads with MiXCR, one entry per CDR3 protein. The sample includes about 16,000 distinct CDR3 sequences, more than 20% seen only once; the top ten take 50% to 60%. Sequencing was carried out using PBMCs or a T cell subset sorted from them (not recorded which). Receptors were obtained from a man younger than 35 who had mild COVID-19 (a few samples of this study predate the infection). Cell type and time point are not known. Each CDR3 is given with its conserved first and last residue. Fields, in order: D gene, V gene, J gene, clone size, CDR3 protein, CDR3 DNA. D genes are given only for firm matches. A row's size may be missing; if present it is once, few, many or a size class.

>TRBD1|TRBV6-1|TRBJ2-3|many
CASSLWDRGTDTQYF
TGTGCCAGCAGCCTGTGGGACAGGGGCACAGATACGCAGTATTTT
>-|TRBV7-2|TRBJ2-2|many
CASTFFPIQNTGELFF
TGTGCCAGCACCTTCTTCCCCATTCAAAACACCGGGGAGCTGTTTTTT
>TRBD1|TRBV11-1|TRBJ2-1|-
CASSIWDRANEQFF
TGTGCCAGCAGCATATGGGACAGGGCGAATGAGCAGTTCTTC
>-|TRBV28|TRBJ1-2|many
CASSSGLYGYTF
TGTGCCAGCAGTTCAGGGCTCTATGGCTACACCTTC
>-|TRBV6-2/TRBV6-3|TRBJ1-1|many
CASSWATLTAWNTEAFF
TGTGCCAGCAGTTGGGCCACCTTGACAGCCTGGAACACTGAAGCTTTCTTT
>-|TRBV12-5|TRBJ2-5|many
CASAQGETQYF
TGTGCTAGTGCTCAGGGTGAGACCCAGTACTTC
>-|TRBV5-1|TRBJ2-6|few
CASSLEGVGANVLTF
TGCGCCAGCAGCTTGGAGGGGGTTGGGGCCAACGTCCTGACTTTC
>TRBD2|TRBV5-4|TRBJ2-5|-
CASSLRGGRETQYF
TGTGCCAGCAGTTTGCGGGGGGGCCGAGAGACCCAGTACTTC
>-|TRBV3-1|TRBJ2-3|many
CASSQLTGNTDTQYF
TGTGCCAGCAGCCAACTGACAGGAAACACAGATACGCAGTATTTT
>-|TRBV12-3/TRBV12-4|TRBJ1-2|-
CASSPGVGGYTF
TGTGCCAGCAGTCCCGGGGTGGGCGGCTACACCTTC
>-|TRBV6-5|TRBJ1-4|many
CASSYSMGEANEKLFF
TGTGCCAGCAGTTACTCGATGGGGGAGGCTAATGAAAAACTGTTTTTT
>-|TRBV7-9|TRBJ2-2|many
CASSFPQGKSGELFF
TGTGCCAGCAGCTTCCCCCAGGGGAAGTCCGGGGAGCTGTTTTTT
>-|TRBV7-2|TRBJ1-1|-
CASSLVGGDPRAFF
TGTGCCAGCAGCTTAGTGGGCGGGGACCCGAGGGCTTTCTTT
>-|TRBV4-3|TRBJ2-1|many
CASSQDWWWNEQFF
TGCGCCAGCAGCCAAGATTGGTGGTGGAATGAGCAGTTCTTC
>-|TRBV2|TRBJ2-7|few
CASRDHRVPFSYEQYF
TGTGCCAGCAGAGACCACAGGGTACCATTCTCCTACGAGCAGTACTTC
>-|TRBV9|TRBJ1-2|few
CASSHRGRDDGYTF
TGTGCCAGCAGCCACCGGGGGAGGGATGATGGCTACACCTTC
>TRBD1|TRBV27|TRBJ1-1|many
CASSLSIDRAETEAFF
TGTGCCAGCAGTTTATCGATCGACAGGGCGGAGACTGAAGCTTTCTTT
>TRBD1|TRBV2|TRBJ2-1|-
CASRPGQGMWFF
TGTGCCAGCAGGCCAGGACAGGGTATGTGGTTCTTC
>-|TRBV12-3/TRBV12-4|TRBJ1-5|-
CASSSGYNQPQHF
TGTGCCAGCAGTTCAGGGTACAATCAGCCCCAGCATTTT
>-|TRBV4-3|TRBJ2-1|many
CASSNRGSRGNEQFF
TGCGCCAGCAGCAACCGGGGGAGTCGGGGTAATGAGCAGTTCTTC
>TRBD1|TRBV6-2/TRBV6-3|TRBJ2-7|many
CASSYPGQAFLSYEQYF
TGTGCCAGCAGTTACCCGGGACAGGCTTTCCTTTCTTACGAGCAGTACTTC
>-|TRBV20-1|TRBJ1-2|many
CSASSGAGGGYTF
TGCAGTGCTAGTAGCGGGGCAGGCGGCGGCTACACCTTC
>TRBD1|TRBV6-1|TRBJ1-1|once
CASGTGTLNTEAFF
TGTGCCAGCGGGACAGGGACGTTGAACACTGAAGCTTTCTTT
>-|TRBV5-1|TRBJ2-1|-
CASSLSLAGNNEQFF
TGCGCCAGCAGCTTAAGCCTAGCAGGAAACAATGAGCAGTTCTTC
>-|TRBV7-9|TRBJ2-1|few
CASSFRRGQNEQFF
TGTGCCAGCAGCTTTCGACGGGGGCAGAATGAGCAGTTCTTC
>-|TRBV6-5|TRBJ1-5|many
CASSYSRRGGQPQHF
TGTGCCAGCAGTTACTCGAGAAGGGGTGGACAGCCCCAGCATTTT
>-|TRBV6-5|TRBJ2-5|-
CASSYGGPNPLETQYF
TGTGCCAGCAGTTACGGGGGCCCTAATCCCCTGGAGACCCAGTACTTC
>-|TRBV28|TRBJ1-6|few
CASSWPSDSPLHF
TGTGCCAGCAGTTGGCCCAGTGATTCACCCCTCCACTTT
>-|TRBV24-1|TRBJ1-5|-
CATSDLGFQPQHF
TGTGCCACCAGTGATTTGGGGTTTCAGCCCCAGCATTTT
>-|TRBV7-2|TRBJ1-5|few
CASSLAGSNQPQHF
TGTGCCAGCAGCTTAGCCGGTAGCAATCAGCCCCAGCATTTT
>-|TRBV5-1|TRBJ1-4|many
CASSLGWDEKLFF
TGCGCCAGCAGCTTGGGTTGGGATGAAAAACTGTTTTTT
>-|TRBV14|TRBJ1-1|few
CASSQGVCGVKTEAFF
TGTGCCAGCAGCCAAGGGGTGTGTGGGGTGAAGACTGAAGCTTTCTTT
>-|TRBV27|TRBJ1-1|many
CASSFLLRDPRTLEDTEAFF
TGTGCCAGCAGTTTTCTTTTACGGGACCCCAGAACCCTCGAAGACACTGAAGCTTTCTTT
>TRBD1|TRBV5-6|TRBJ2-2|few
CASSLDITGDTGELFF
TGTGCCAGCAGCTTGGATATAACAGGGGACACCGGGGAGCTGTTTTTT
>TRBD1|TRBV5-1|TRBJ1-1|few
CASSVGQGAQSEAFF
TGCGCCAGCAGCGTTGGACAGGGGGCGCAGTCTGAAGCTTTCTTT
>-|TRBV27|TRBJ2-1|-
CASSPQPFNEQFF
TGTGCCAGCAGTCCGCAGCCATTTAATGAGCAGTTCTTC
>TRBD2|TRBV14|TRBJ2-5|once
CASSQELAGVETQYF
TGTGCCAGCAGCCAAGAACTGGCGGGGGTGGAGACCCAGTACTTC
>-|TRBV24-1|TRBJ2-1|medium-sized
CATRGRNVSSYNEQFF
TGTGCCACCCGGGGCCGGAATGTTAGCTCCTACAATGAGCAGTTCTTC
>-|TRBV4-1|TRBJ1-2|-
CASSRPGFDYGYTF
TGCGCCAGCAGCCGGCCAGGGTTCGACTATGGCTACACCTTC
>-|TRBV4-1|TRBJ1-6|many
CASSQEKGFNSPLHF
TGCGCCAGCAGCCAAGAGAAGGGGTTTAATTCACCCCTCCACTTT
>TRBD1|TRBV7-9|TRBJ1-1|many
CASSPVRDRATEAFF
TGTGCCAGCAGCCCCGTACGGGACAGGGCAACTGAAGCTTTCTTT
>TRBD1|TRBV30|TRBJ2-3|many
CAWTGGAGTDTQYF
TGTGCCTGGACAGGGGGCGCAGGTACAGATACGCAGTATTTT
>-|TRBV27|TRBJ2-3|-
CASSFGPTDTQYF
TGTGCCAGCAGTTTCGGACCTACAGATACGCAGTATTTT
>-|TRBV10-3|TRBJ2-2|many
CAISASANTGELFF
TGTGCCATCAGTGCTAGCGCGAACACCGGGGAGCTGTTTTTT
>TRBD2|TRBV7-3|TRBJ2-3|-
CASSRTSGRGTDTQYF
TGTGCCAGCAGCAGGACTAGCGGGAGAGGCACAGATACGCAGTATTTT
>TRBD1|TRBV30|TRBJ2-1|many
CAVQGVRSYNEQFF
TGTGCCGTTCAGGGGGTCCGCTCCTACAATGAGCAGTTCTTC
>TRBD1|TRBV15|TRBJ1-5|few
CATSRVDRAQPQHF
TGTGCCACCAGCAGAGTCGACAGGGCCCAGCCCCAGCATTTT
>-|TRBV29-1|TRBJ2-3|-
CSVWTEIGTDTQYF
TGCAGCGTTTGGACGGAGATCGGCACAGATACGCAGTATTTT